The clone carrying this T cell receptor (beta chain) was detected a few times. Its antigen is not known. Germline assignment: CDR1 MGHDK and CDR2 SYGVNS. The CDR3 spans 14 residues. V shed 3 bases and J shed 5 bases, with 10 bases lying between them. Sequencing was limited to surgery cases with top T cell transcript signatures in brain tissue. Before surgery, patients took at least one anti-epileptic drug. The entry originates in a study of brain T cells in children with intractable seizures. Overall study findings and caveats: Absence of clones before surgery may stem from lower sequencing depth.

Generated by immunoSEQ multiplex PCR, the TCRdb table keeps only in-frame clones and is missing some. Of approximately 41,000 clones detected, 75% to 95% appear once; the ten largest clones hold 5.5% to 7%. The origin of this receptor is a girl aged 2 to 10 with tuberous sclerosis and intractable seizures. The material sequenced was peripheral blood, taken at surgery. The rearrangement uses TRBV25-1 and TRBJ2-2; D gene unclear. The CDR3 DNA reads TGTGCCAGCAGTGATATGGCGGTGACCGGGGAGCTGTTTTTT. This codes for CASSDMAVTGELFF. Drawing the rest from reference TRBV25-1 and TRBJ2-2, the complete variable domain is EADIYQTPRYLVIGTGKKITLECSQTMGHDKMYWYQQDPGMELHLIHYSYGVNSTEKGDLSSESTVSRIRTEHFPLTLESARPSHTSQYLCASSDMAVTGELFFGEGSRLTVL.